These 20 T cell receptor beta chains came from one sample sequenced in a study of T cells in Graves' hyperthyroidism and ophthalmopathy. The TCR beta CDR3 regions underwent amplification using RNA transcripts as the source. The HTBI set primed first-round TCR CDR3 RT-PCR. TCRdb re-analysed the multiplex PCR reads in MiXCR, keeping a single row per CDR3 protein. The profile shows fewer than 700,000 distinct CDR3 sequences, 17% of them singletons. Sample: blood. The receptor set was obtained from a woman aged 18-29 years with Graves' ophthalmopathy.

The V and J genes are TRBV20-1 and TRBJ2-3; 13 bases are a match to TRBD2. The CDR3 runs to 14 residues. Per germline, CDR1 DFQATT and CDR2 SNEGSKA (reference sequence). The V gene end was trimmed by 3 bases and the J gene end by 9 bases; junction bases not matched to a gene: 6. CDR3 residues: CSARTSGRLWTQYF. The CDR3 coding sequence is TGCAGTGCTAGGACTAGCGGGAGGTTATGGACGCAGTATTTT.

In this sample, this clonotype turned up many times. The CDR3 protein is CASRGLSNTEAFF. The CDR3 coding sequence is TGCGCCAGTAGGGGACTTTCGAACACTGAAGCTTTCTTT. This rearrangement joins TRBV5-1 to TRBJ1-1, with D perhaps matching TRBD1 (5 bases). The V end lost 8 bases, the J end lost 1 base, and 12 bases lay between the germline ends. This CDR3 is built from 13 residues. Germline values: CDR1 SGHRS, CDR2 YFSETQ.

The chain couples TRBV5-1 to TRBJ1-5; D call uncertain. Germline V lookup: CDR1 SGHRS, CDR2 YFSETQ. Trimming took 0 bases from V and 9 from J, leaving 10 bases between them. The CDR3 covers 13 residues. The CDR3 spells CASSLADDLPQHF. In DNA, the CDR3 is TGCGCCAGCAGCTTGGCGGATGATCTGCCCCAGCATTTT.

CDR3 in DNA: TGCAGCGTTGAAGATGAGCGGGGGGCCTACAATGAGCAGTTCTTC. Protein: CSVEDERGAYNEQFF. The chain links TRBV29-1 to TRBJ2-1; TRBD2 matches 9 bases. The CDR3 covers 15 residues. From germline, CDR1 is SQVTM and CDR2 ANQGSEA. The V and J ends lost 0 bases and 2 bases, in that order; junction bases with no gene match: 2.

This clonotype was found many times. The chain combines TRBV6-1 with TRBJ1-3; D uncertain. The CDR3 runs to 13 residues. Trimming took off 1 base at V and 3 bases at J, with 4 bases between the two ends. Germline CDR1 and CDR2: MNHNS and SASEGT. CDR3 sequence reads: CASSEEVGNTIYF. The CDR3 DNA is TGTGCCAGCAGTGAAGAGGTTGGAAACACCATATATTTT.

A few counts support this clonotype. The rearrangement joins TRBV20-1 to TRBJ2-1, with TRBD2 identical over 7 bases. The V segment lost 1 base and the J segment 5 bases; nucleotides outside the gene matches: 17. CDR1 and CDR2 (germline): DFQATT, SNEGSKA (reference sequence). CDR3 length: 18 residues. Here the CDR3 reads CSARVLGLGEFVDNEQFF. The CDR3 DNA reads TGCAGTGCTAGAGTTTTAGGACTAGGAGAGTTTGTCGACAATGAGCAGTTCTTC.

The chain carries TRBV9 and TRBJ1-3, with TRBD1 matching 11 bases. CDR1 SGDLS and CDR2 YYNGEE come from the germline V gene. Trimming cost V 0 bases and J 0 bases; bases outside gene matches: 5. The CDR3 sequence is 18 residues long. The CDR3 sequence is CASSVDGQGANSGNTIYF. CDR3 sequence (DNA): TGTGCCAGCAGCGTAGACGGACAGGGGGCCAACTCTGGAAACACCATATATTTT.

This clonotype was seen only a few times. The chain joins TRBV6-1 to TRBJ1-6; a weak D match, TRBD1 (5 bases). V gave up 6 bases and J gave up 7 bases, with 16 bases separating them. Looked up from germline, CDR1 is MNHNS and CDR2 is SASEGT. The CDR3 has 15 residues. The CDR3 sequence: CASSPLGRDNSPLHF. CDR3 bases: TGTGCCAGCAGCCCCTTGGGAAGGGACAATTCACCCCTCCACTTT.

The chain joins TRBV25-1 to TRBJ2-7; no reliable D call. Trimming shortened V by 0 bases and J by 0 bases, and 6 bases separated the two germline ends. This CDR3 has 14 amino acids. From germline, CDR1 is MGHDK and CDR2 SYGVNS. CDR3 loop: CASSEYGVSYEQYF. The CDR3 coding sequence is TGTGCCAGCAGTGAATATGGCGTCTCCTACGAGCAGTACTTC.

The chain uses TRBV11-2 and TRBJ2-5; 9 bases map to TRBD1. This CDR3 contains 14 residues. Germline assignment: CDR1 SGHAT and CDR2 FQNNGV. The V and J ends lost 5 bases and 3 bases, in that order; junction bases with no gene match: 4. The CDR3: CASSAWDREETQYF. The CDR3 nucleotides are TGTGCCAGCAGCGCCTGGGACAGGGAAGAGACCCAGTACTTC.

This clonotype was seen ten or more times. V usage is TRBV10-3 and J usage is TRBJ1-1, with D unresolved. CDR1 and CDR2 from the germline V gene are ENHRY and SYGVKD. CDR3 length: 14 amino acids. Trimming shortened V by 2 bases and J by 1 base, and 8 bases separated the two germline ends. The CDR3 reads CAISELSKNTEAFF. The CDR3 DNA sequence: TGTGCCATCAGTGAGCTCAGCAAGAACACTGAAGCTTTCTTT.

V gene TRBV7-8 combines with J gene TRBJ1-2; D remains unclear. Germline V gene lookup returns CDR1 SGHVS and CDR2 FQNEAQ. The V end was cut by 1 base, the J end by 3 bases, with 9 bases between. This CDR3 is 14 amino acids long. For the CDR3, the DNA is TGTGCCAGCAGCTTAGTGCCGGACCACTATGGCTACACCTTC. It encodes CASSLVPDHYGYTF.

Only a few counts were recorded for this clonotype. V usage is TRBV20-1 and J usage is TRBJ2-3; 7 nucleotides match TRBD1. Trimming cost V 3 bases and J 7 bases; bases outside gene matches: 7. Germline CDR1 reads DFQATT; CDR2 reads SNEGSKA (reference sequence). The CDR3 totals 13 residues. In DNA form, the CDR3 reads TGCAGTGCTAGCAGGACAGGTGATAATACGCAGTATTTT. It translates to CSASRTGDNTQYF.

A few counts support this clonotype. The chain couples TRBV9 to TRBJ2-1, with 8 positions matching TRBD1. Trimming removed 4 bases from V and 7 bases from J; junction bases left unmatched: 10. CDR1 SGDLS and CDR2 YYNGEE come from the germline V gene. This CDR3 contains 15 residues. DNA of the CDR3: TGTGCCAGCAGCACGGCCGGGACAGGATTTAATGAGCAGTTCTTC. Protein sequence: CASSTAGTGFNEQFF.

The table lists this clonotype with a count of one. The chain uses TRBV27 and TRBJ1-1, with D possibly matching TRBD1 (5 bases). V lost 5 bases to trimming and J lost 0 bases, with 19 bases between them. The V gene's germline CDR1 is MNHEY and CDR2 SMNVEV (reference sequence). The CDR3 is 17 amino acids. The CDR3 sequence: CASSLPRDGGMNTEAFF. The CDR3 bases are TGTGCCAGCAGTCTACCGCGGGACGGCGGGATGAACACTGAAGCTTTCTTT.

This clonotype was seen only a few times. The chain carries TRBV20-1 and TRBJ1-3, with a possible D match to TRBD1 (6 bases). Trimming stripped 6 bases from V and 1 base from J, with 10 bases between. The CDR3 totals 13 residues. Germline CDR1 is DFQATT and CDR2 is SNEGSKA (reference sequence). CDR3 protein: CSAPRGSGNTIYF. DNA for the CDR3: TGCAGTGCCCCGAGGGGGTCTGGAAACACCATATATTTT.

This clonotype was detected only a few times. The chain is built from TRBV2 and TRBJ2-3, with TRBD1 matching over 8 bases. Germline trimming cut 6 bases from V and 4 bases from J; bases unmatched to any gene: 3. Germline loops: CDR1 SNHLY, CDR2 FYNNEI. This CDR3 has 13 amino acids. As DNA, the CDR3 is TGTGCCAGCAGGGACAGGGCCCCAGATACGCAGTATTTT. This gives the protein CASRDRAPDTQYF. Drawing the rest from reference TRBV2 and TRBJ2-3, the complete variable domain is EPEVTQTPSHQVTQMGQEVILRCVPISNHLYFYWYRQILGQKVEFLVSFYNNEISEKSEIFDDQFSVERPDGSNFTLKIRSTKLEDSAMYFCASRDRAPDTQYFGPGTRLTVL.

This clonotype has more than one count but fewer than ten. The chain couples TRBV5-1 to TRBJ2-3, with D possibly TRBD1 on 6 matching bases. CDR1 is SGHRS, CDR2 YFSETQ, per germline. With 6 bases removed from V and 1 base from J, the gap between germline ends came to 15 bases. The CDR3 runs 15 residues. CDR3 coding DNA: TGCGCCAGCACCACCGGGGCAGGGGGCACAGATACGCAGTATTTT. It translates to CASTTGAGGTDTQYF.

This chain connects TRBV6-4 to TRBJ2-5; D is uncertain. Per germline, CDR1 MRHNA and CDR2 SNTAGT. Trimming took off 6 bases at V and 4 bases at J, with 15 bases between the two ends. There are 14 residues in the CDR3. DNA of the CDR3: TGTGCCAGCAGCCTCGAGAGAGACTCAGAGACCCAGTACTTC. Translated, it gives CASSLERDSETQYF.

This clonotype occurred a few times. This chain uses TRBV6-1 with TRBJ2-7, with TRBD2 matching 10 bases. Germline CDR1 and CDR2: MNHNS and SASEGT. CDR3 size: 16 residues. The V and J ends lost 5 bases and 3 bases, in that order; junction bases with no gene match: 10. The CDR3 DNA reads TGTGCCAGCAGTCAGGTAGCGGGGGGTTCCCTCTACGAGCAGTACTTC. Residues: CASSQVAGGSLYEQYF.